The T cell receptor beta chain described here comes from a study of cytomegalovirus exposure and HLA in healthy donors. Regarding this clone: Its specificity is not known.

Notes on the study in general: Later genetic work tied a missense DCLRE1C variant to beta-chain V and J trimming. Differences between HLA loci emerged in a later analysis of TCR association rates, with DRB1 most and HLA-C fewest.

The PCR contained 60 Vbeta and 13 Jbeta primers. The table came from immunoSEQ multiplex PCR; TCRdb's copy has only in-frame clones and leaves some out. In the table there are tens of thousands of clones, over 70% of which are singletons. The V and J ends lost 1 base and 2 bases respectively, with 14 bases between them. Germline assignment: CDR1 LGHNA and CDR2 YNFKEQ. The CDR3 loop spans 16 amino acids. The chain links TRBV4-2 to TRBJ2-5; D is perhaps TRBD1 (5 bases). The clonotype was recovered from a man between 60 and 75 years old in good health and CMV-seropositive. Sequencing was done on a sample of PBMCs. The CDR3 DNA follows: TGTGCCAGCAGCCAAGGAGACAGTTCCCTTCAAGAGACCCAGTACTTC. Encoded protein: CASSQGDSSLQETQYF.